In its sample, the clone carrying this TCR beta chain was seen once. Random-hexamer reverse transcription was applied to about 0.45 to 1 ug RNA. A multiplex approach, immunoSEQ multiplex PCR, amplified TCR beta CDR3 across 54 Vbeta and 13 Jbeta. TCRdb passed the immunoSEQ multiplex PCR reads through MiXCR, listing each CDR3 protein once. The profile covers approximately 150,000 distinct CDR3 sequences, with under 97% appearing a single time and 0.065% to 0.095% taken by the ten largest. The authors carried out high-throughput sequencing of TCR beta. They applied it to CD8+ and CD4+ T cells obtained from blood. The CD8+ and CD4+ T cells were negatively isolated, with the TEMRA cells enriched by FACS. These data originate in a study of CD8 T cells in Susac syndrome. CDR3 length equals 12 residues. Germline trimming cut 3 bases from V and 6 bases from J; bases unmatched to any gene: 3. The germline gives CDR1 SQVTM, CDR2 ANQGSEA.

Sequenced material: CD4+ T cells from PBMCs. This TCR was sampled from a human donor with Susac syndrome. This chain joins TRBV29-1 and TRBJ1-2; 8 bases line up with TRBD1. The CDR3: CSVDLQGDGYTF. In DNA form, the CDR3 reads TGCAGCGTTGATCTACAGGGGGATGGCTACACCTTC. The complete variable domain, with remaining parts taken from reference TRBV29-1 and TRBJ1-2, reads SAVISQKPSRDICQRGTSLTIQCQVDSQVTMMFWYRQQPGQSLTLIATANQGSEATYESGFVIDKFPISRPNLTFSTLTVSNMSPEDSSIYLCSVDLQGDGYTFGSGTRLTVV.